The TCR beta chain under discussion was sequenced for a study of blood T cell repertoires in COVID-19. In the study overall: Specimens from acute and convalescent COVID-19 originated in the United States, Italy and Spain.

TCRdb's copy holds only in-frame clones and misses some; the assay was immunoSEQ multiplex PCR. In the table there are approximately 140,000 clones, roughly four fifths of which are singletons. Source material: peripheral blood. This sequence originates from a human donor in a cohort sampled during active COVID-19.

CDR3 coding DNA: TGTGCCAGCAAGAGATCCATGAACACTGAAGCTTTCTTT. This gives the protein CASKRSMNTEAFF. This chain links TRBV6-5 with TRBJ1-1; D uncertain. Germline V gene data show CDR1 as MNHEY and CDR2 as SVGAGI. V lost 7 bases and J lost 0, with 9 bases in between. The CDR3 runs 13 residues.